The clone carrying this T cell receptor (beta chain) appeared a few times. What it recognizes is unknown. The record originates from a study of identical twins. Overall study findings and caveats: The study found that models underestimated out-of-frame TCR alpha sharing in monozygotic twins. There were fewer insertions in abundant cord blood beta clonotypes, but memory repertoires showed no such pattern. Beta out-of-frame twin sharing showed a weaker excess.

Germline trimming cut 1 base from V and 6 bases from J; bases unmatched to any gene: 6. CDR1 and CDR2 (germline): LGHDT, YNNKEL (reference sequence). The CDR3 is made up of 15 amino acids. TCRdb ran MiXCR on the 5' RACE reads and lists one entry per CDR3 protein. The sample carries roughly 1.6 million distinct CDR3 sequences, under 35% recorded once. The material sequenced was cord blood. This chain joins TRBV3-1 and TRBJ2-3, with TRBD2 matching over 8 bases. The sequence derives from a newborn girl in good health. CDR3 loop: CASSQGPGGRDTQYF. CDR3 DNA sequence: TGTGCCAGCAGCCAAGGTCCGGGAGGGAGGGATACGCAGTATTTT.